This T cell receptor (beta chain) is drawn from a study of CD8 T cells in ankylosing spondylitis. Whole-study findings and limits: From matched ankylosing spondylitis synovial fluid, disease-linked clones were reportedly recovered at significantly enriched levels. For ankylosing spondylitis blood, a TCR beta motif of about eight highly homologous variants appeared characteristic. In the blood and synovial fluid of reactive arthritis, some motif variants had been previously reported.

A note on this clonotype: Its antigen is currently unknown.

V lost 4 bases to trimming and J lost 5 bases; unmatched junction nucleotides: 7. Germline V gene lookup returns CDR1 MNHEY and CDR2 SMNVEV (reference sequence). The CDR3 totals 16 residues. Quantitative 5'-RACE with molecular barcodes produced the TCR beta libraries. One entry per CDR3 protein results from TCRdb running MiXCR on the 5' RACE reads. The repertoire holds 750,000 to 850,000 distinct CDR3 sequences, roughly 12% seen once, with approximately 0.46% in the top ten. The chain employs TRBV27 and TRBJ2-3, with 12 positions matching TRBD2. The specimen was blood, either unsorted or a sorted T cell fraction (not recorded which). The sequence came from a male donor with ankylosing spondylitis. CDR3 sequence (DNA): TGTGCCAGCAGTTCCGCTAGCGGGAGGGTTATAGATACGCAGTATTTT. Protein: CASSSASGRVIDTQYF.